This T cell receptor (beta chain) was recovered during a study of T cells after yellow fever vaccination. This clonotype was observed a handful of times. Its antigen remains unknown. Study outcomes and limitations: The bulk population could contribute abundant contaminating clonotypes to FACS-sorted repertoires. Of the clonotypes, a small share occurred in both CD4 and CD8 compartments. The study re-detected most primary-vaccination clones after the booster (nearly 97% CD4, roughly 85% CD8).

Template switching by 5'RACE produced TCR cDNA, adding a universal primer site and UMIs. TCRdb recomputed calls from the 5' RACE reads with MiXCR, one row per CDR3 protein. The profile shows 450,000 to 650,000 distinct CDR3 sequences, roughly 14% of them singletons. The CDR3 has 15 amino acids. The germline V gene has CDR1 SEHNR and CDR2 FQNEAQ (reference sequence). With 1 base removed from V and 3 bases from J, the gap between germline ends came to 13 bases. The chain employs TRBV7-9 and TRBJ2-7; D not resolved. The sample here was PBMCs, taken on the day of the yellow fever booster vaccination. The source is a man between 25 and 39 years old who received the YFV17D yellow fever vaccine. DNA of the CDR3: TGTGCCAGCAGCTTAGGGTCCTCCAAGGTCTACGAGCAGTACTTC. Encoded protein: CASSLGSSKVYEQYF. The full variable domain, completed using reference TRBV7-9 and TRBJ2-7, is DTGVSQNPRHKITKRGQNVTFRCDPISEHNRLYWYRQTLGQGPEFLTYFQNEAQLEKSRLLSDRFSAERPKGSFSTLEIQRTEQGDSAMYLCASSLGSSKVYEQYFGPGTRLTVT.